The TCR beta chain described here comes from a study of T cells in Graves' hyperthyroidism and ophthalmopathy. CDR3 size: 15 residues. Trimming took 3 bases from V and 6 from J; bases not matched to a gene: 6. Germline V gene data show CDR1 as MGHRA and CDR2 as YSYEKL. It was RNA transcripts that yielded the amplified TCR beta CDR3 regions. Primed by the HTBI set, a first-round RT-PCR was run on the TCR CDR3. TCRdb recomputed calls from the multiplex PCR reads with MiXCR, one row per CDR3 protein. This sample has some 380,000 distinct CDR3 sequences, with roughly 14% found just once. Sequenced input: blood. The clonotype originates from a man aged 30 to 39 with Graves' hyperthyroidism that later progressed to Graves' ophthalmopathy. V gene TRBV4-1 combines with J gene TRBJ1-2; 11 positions match TRBD1. The CDR3 sequence: CASSHGRDRGDGYTF. The DNA of the CDR3 is TGCGCCAGCAGCCACGGCCGGGACAGGGGGGATGGCTACACCTTC.